The sequence of this T cell receptor (beta chain) was determined in a study of T cells expressing NK-cell markers. Study-wide background: The TCR beta repertoires were obtained from sorted CD3+CD56+NKG2C+, CD3+CD56+NKG2C- and CD3+CD56-NKG2C+ T cells. Findings and caveats of the study: Top CD8+ clonotypes included the dominant CD3+CD56+NKG2C+ clonotypes in several donors. Four donors showed these clonotypes also leading the CD3+CD56-NKG2C+ fraction.

About this clonotype itself: As yet, its antigen is unknown.

TCR beta libraries carry UMIs added by 5'RACE template switching. TCRdb reprocessed the 5' RACE reads and reports one entry per CDR3 protein, with no DNA. The sample table sets out roughly 390,000 distinct CDR3 sequences. CDR3 size: 15 residues. The V gene's germline CDR1 is MNHEY and CDR2 SVGAGI. The sequencing sample was made of blood T cells: a sorted CD56 or NKG2C T cell subset, CD4+ or CD8+ T cells, or bulk PBMC T cells (not recorded which). The gene calls are TRBV6-5 and TRBJ2-2. This clonotype was obtained from a woman between 50 and 59 years old in good health. The CDR3 loop reads CASSYLPVNTGELFF.